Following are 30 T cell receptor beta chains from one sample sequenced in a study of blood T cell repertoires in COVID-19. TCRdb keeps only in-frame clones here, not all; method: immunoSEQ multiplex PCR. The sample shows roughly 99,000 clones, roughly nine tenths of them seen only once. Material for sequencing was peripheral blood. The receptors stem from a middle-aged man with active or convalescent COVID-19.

CDR3 coding DNA: TGTGCCAGCTCACGACGGGACAGGGAGACCCAGTACTTC. Encoded protein: CASSRRDRETQYF. The rearrangement joins TRBV18 to TRBJ2-5; 8 nucleotides agree with TRBD1. Germline loops: CDR1 KGHSH, CDR2 LQKENI. The CDR3 is 13 amino acids. J gave up 5 bases and V 4 bases, and 3 bases lay outside the gene matches.

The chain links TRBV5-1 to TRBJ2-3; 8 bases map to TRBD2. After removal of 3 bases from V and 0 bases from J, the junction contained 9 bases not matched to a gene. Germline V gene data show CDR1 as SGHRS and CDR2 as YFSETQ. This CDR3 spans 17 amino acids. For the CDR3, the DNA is TGCGCCAGCAGCTCTCAGCGGGAGTGGGTTAGCACAGATACGCAGTATTTT. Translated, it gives CASSSQREWVSTDTQYF.

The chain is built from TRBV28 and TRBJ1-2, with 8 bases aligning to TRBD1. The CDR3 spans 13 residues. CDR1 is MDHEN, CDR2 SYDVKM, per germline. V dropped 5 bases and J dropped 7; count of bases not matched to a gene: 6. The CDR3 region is CASSTQGAGGYTF. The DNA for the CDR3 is TGTGCCAGCAGTACGCAGGGGGCGGGTGGCTACACCTTC.

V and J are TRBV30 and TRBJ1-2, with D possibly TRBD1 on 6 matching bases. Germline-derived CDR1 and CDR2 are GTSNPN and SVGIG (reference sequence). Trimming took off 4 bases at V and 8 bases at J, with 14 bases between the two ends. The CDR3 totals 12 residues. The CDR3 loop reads CAWIWGLGGYTF. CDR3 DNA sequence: TGTGCCTGGATCTGGGGGCTAGGCGGCTACACCTTC.

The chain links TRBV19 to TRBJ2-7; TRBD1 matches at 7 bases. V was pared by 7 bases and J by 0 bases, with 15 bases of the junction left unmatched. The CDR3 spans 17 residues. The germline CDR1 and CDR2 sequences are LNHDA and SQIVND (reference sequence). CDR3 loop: CASTDNPGTVSSYEQYF. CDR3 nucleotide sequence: TGTGCCAGTACCGATAATCCCGGGACAGTGAGCTCCTACGAGCAGTACTTC.

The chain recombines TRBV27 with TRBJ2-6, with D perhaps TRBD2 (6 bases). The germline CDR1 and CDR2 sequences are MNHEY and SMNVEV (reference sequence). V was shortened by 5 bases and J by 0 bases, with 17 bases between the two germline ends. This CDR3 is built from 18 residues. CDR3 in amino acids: CASSTRDGELSGANVLTF. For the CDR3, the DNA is TGTGCCAGCAGTACGCGGGACGGTGAGCTCTCTGGGGCCAACGTCCTGACTTTC.

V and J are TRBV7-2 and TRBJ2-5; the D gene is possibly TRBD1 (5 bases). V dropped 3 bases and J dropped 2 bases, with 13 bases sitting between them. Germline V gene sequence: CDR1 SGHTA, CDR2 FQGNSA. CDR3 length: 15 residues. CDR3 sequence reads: CASSFRRGIQETQYF. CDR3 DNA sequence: TGTGCCAGCAGCTTTCGTAGGGGTATTCAAGAGACCCAGTACTTC.

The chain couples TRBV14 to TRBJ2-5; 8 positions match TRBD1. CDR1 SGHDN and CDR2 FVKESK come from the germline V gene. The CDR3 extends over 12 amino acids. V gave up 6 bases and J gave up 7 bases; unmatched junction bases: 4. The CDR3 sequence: CASSLTGVTQYF. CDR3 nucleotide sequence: TGTGCCAGCAGTCTGACAGGGGTGACCCAGTACTTC. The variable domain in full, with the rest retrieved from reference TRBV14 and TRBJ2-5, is EAGVTQFPSHSVIEKGQTVTLRCDPISGHDNLYWYRRVMGKEIKFLLHFVKESKQDESGMPNNRFLAERTGGTYSTLKVQPAELEDSGVYFCASSLTGVTQYFGPGTRLLVL.

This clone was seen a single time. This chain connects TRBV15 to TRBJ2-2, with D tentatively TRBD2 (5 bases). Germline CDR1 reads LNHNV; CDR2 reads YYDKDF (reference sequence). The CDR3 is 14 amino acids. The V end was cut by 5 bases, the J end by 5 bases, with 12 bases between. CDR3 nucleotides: TGTGCCACCAGCCGACGTGGGGAGACCGGGGAGCTGTTTTTT. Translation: CATSRRGETGELFF. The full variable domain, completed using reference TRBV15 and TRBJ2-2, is DAMVIQNPRYQVTQFGKPVTLSCSQTLNHNVMYWYQQKSSQAPKLLFHYYDKDFNNEADTPDNFQSRRPNTSFCFLDIRSPGLGDTAMYLCATSRRGETGELFFGEGSRLTVL.

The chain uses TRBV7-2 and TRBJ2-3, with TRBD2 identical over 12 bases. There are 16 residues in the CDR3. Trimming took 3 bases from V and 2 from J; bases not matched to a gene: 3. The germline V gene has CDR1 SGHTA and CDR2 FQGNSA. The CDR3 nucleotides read TGTGCCAGCAGCTTTCGACTAGCGGGGGTCACAGATACGCAGTATTTT. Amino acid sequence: CASSFRLAGVTDTQYF.

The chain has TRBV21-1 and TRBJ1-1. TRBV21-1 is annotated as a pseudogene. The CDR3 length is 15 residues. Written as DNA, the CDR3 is TGTGCCAGCAGCAAAGTTGGAGGTCGGCGAACTGAAGCTTTCTTT. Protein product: CASSKVGGRRTEAFF.

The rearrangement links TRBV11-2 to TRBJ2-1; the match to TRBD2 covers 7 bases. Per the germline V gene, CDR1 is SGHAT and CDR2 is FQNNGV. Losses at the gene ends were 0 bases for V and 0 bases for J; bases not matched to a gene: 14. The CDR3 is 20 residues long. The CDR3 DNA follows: TGTGCCAGCAGCTTAGATCCGACATCTAGCGGACTGGGCTCCTACAATGAGCAGTTCTTC. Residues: CASSLDPTSSGLGSYNEQFF. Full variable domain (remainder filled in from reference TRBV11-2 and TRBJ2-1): EAGVAQSPRYKIIEKRQSVAFWCNPISGHATLYWYQQILGQGPKLLIQFQNNGVVDDSQLPKDRFSAERLKGVDSTLKIQPAKLEDSAVYLCASSLDPTSSGLGSYNEQFFGPGTRLTVL.

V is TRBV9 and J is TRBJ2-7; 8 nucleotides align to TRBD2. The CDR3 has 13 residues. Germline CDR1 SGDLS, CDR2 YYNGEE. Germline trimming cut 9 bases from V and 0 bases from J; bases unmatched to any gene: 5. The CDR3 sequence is CATHGRDSYEQYF. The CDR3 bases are TGTGCCACACACGGGAGGGACTCCTACGAGCAGTACTTC.

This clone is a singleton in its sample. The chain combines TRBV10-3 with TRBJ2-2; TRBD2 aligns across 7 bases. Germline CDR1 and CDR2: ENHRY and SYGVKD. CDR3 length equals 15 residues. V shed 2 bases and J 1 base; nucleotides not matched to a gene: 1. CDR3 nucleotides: TGTGCCATCAGTGAGGGGGAGGGGAACACCGGGGAGCTGTTTTTT. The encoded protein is CAISEGEGNTGELFF.

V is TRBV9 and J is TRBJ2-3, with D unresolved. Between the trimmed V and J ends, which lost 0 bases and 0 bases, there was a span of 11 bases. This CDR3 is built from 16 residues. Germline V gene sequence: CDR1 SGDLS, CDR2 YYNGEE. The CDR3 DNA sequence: TGTGCCAGCAGCGTAGTCGGCGGAACTAGCACAGATACGCAGTATTTT. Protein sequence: CASSVVGGTSTDTQYF.

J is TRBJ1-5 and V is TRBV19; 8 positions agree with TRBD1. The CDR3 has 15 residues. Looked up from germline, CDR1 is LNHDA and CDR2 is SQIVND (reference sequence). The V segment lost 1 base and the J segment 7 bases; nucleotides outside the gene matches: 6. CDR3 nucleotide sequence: TGTGCCAGTAGTATAGGACAGGGGATCGGACAGCCCCAGCATTTT. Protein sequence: CASSIGQGIGQPQHF.

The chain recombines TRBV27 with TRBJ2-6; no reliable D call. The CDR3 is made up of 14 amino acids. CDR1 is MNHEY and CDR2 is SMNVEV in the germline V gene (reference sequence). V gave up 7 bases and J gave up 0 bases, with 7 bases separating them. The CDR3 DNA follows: TGTGCCAGCACCCCCAACTCTGGGGCCAACGTCCTGACTTTC. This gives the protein CASTPNSGANVLTF.

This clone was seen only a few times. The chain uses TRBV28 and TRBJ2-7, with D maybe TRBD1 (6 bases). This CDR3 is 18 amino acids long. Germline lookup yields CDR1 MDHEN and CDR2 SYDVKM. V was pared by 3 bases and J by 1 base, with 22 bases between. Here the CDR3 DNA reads TGTGCCAGCAGTTTTTTATTGTCGCAGGGGCCCCGATCCTACGAGCAGTACTTC. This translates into CASSFLLSQGPRSYEQYF.

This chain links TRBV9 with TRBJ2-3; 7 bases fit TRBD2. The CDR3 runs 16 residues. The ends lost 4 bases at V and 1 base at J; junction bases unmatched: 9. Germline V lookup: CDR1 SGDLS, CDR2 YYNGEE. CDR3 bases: TGTGCCAGCAGCCCTCCGGGGGGACTGCGCACAGATACGCAGTATTTT. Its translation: CASSPPGGLRTDTQYF.

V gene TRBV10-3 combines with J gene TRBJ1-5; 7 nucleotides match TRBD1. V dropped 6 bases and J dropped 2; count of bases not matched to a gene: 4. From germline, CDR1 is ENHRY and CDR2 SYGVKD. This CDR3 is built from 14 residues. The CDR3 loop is CAIRHDRGNQPQHF. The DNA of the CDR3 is TGTGCCATCAGGCACGACAGGGGCAATCAGCCCCAGCATTTT.

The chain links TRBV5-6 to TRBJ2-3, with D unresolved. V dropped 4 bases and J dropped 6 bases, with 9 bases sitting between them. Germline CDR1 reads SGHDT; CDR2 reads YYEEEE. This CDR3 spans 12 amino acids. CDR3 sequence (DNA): TGTGCCAGCAGCCTATCGTCGGATACGCAGTATTTT. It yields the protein CASSLSSDTQYF.

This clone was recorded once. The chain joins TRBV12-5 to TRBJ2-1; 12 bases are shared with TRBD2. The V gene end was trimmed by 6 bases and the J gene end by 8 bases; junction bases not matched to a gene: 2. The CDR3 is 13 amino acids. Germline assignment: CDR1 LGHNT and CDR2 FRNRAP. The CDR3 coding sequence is TGTGCTAGTGGGAGACTAGCGGGAGATGAGCAGTTCTTC. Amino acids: CASGRLAGDEQFF.

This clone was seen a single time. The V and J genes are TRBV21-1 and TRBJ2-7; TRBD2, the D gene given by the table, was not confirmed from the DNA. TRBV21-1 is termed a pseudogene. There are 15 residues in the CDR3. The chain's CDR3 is CASSKVGSGRPEQYF. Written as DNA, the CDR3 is TGTGCCAGCAGCAAAGTGGGTAGCGGGAGGCCCGAGCAGTACTTC.

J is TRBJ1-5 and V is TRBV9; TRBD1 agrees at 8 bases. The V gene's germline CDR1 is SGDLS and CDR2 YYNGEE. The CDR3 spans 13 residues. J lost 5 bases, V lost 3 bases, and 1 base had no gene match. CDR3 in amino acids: CASSGGQDQPQHF. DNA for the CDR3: TGTGCCAGCAGCGGGGGACAGGATCAGCCCCAGCATTTT.

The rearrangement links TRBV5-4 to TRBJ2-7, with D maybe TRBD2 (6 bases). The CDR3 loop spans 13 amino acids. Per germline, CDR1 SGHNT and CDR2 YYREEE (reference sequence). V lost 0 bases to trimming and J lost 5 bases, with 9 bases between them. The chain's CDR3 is CASSLAGGNEQYF. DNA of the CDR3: TGTGCCAGCAGCTTGGCTGGCGGGAACGAGCAGTACTTC.

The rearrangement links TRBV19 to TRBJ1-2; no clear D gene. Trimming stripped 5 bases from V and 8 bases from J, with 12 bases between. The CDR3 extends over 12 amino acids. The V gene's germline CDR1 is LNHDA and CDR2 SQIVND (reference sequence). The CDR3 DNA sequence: TGTGCCAGTAGTGTCCAGGCGGGCGGCTACACCTTC. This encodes CASSVQAGGYTF.

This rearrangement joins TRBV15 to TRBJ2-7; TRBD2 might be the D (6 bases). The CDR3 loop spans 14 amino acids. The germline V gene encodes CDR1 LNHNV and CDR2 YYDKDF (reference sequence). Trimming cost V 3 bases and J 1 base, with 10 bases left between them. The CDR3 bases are TGTGCCACCAGCAGGGGGACTGATTCCTACGAGCAGTACTTC. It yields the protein CATSRGTDSYEQYF.

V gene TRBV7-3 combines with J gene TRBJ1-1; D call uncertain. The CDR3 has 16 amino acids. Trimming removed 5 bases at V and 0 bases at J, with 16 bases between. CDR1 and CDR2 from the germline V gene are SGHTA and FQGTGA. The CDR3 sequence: CASSRPLEVVNTEAFF. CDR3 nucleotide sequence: TGTGCCAGCAGCCGCCCCCTAGAAGTTGTGAACACTGAAGCTTTCTTT.

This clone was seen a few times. The CDR3: CASSKVAATTDTQYF. As DNA, the CDR3 is TGTGCCAGTAGTAAGGTAGCGGCGACCACAGATACGCAGTATTTT. V is TRBV19 and J is TRBJ2-3; TRBD2 might be the D (6 bases). The germline gives CDR1 LNHDA, CDR2 SQIVND (reference sequence). CDR3 length: 15 amino acids. Trimming removed 4 bases at V and 2 bases at J, with 13 bases between.

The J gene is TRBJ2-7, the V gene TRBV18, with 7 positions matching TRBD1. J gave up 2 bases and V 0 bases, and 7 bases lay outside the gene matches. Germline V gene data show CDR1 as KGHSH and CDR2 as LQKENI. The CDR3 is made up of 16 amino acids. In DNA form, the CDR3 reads TGTGCCAGCTCACCACCGACAGGGTGGGATACCTACGAGCAGTACTTC. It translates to CASSPPTGWDTYEQYF.